This T cell receptor beta chain was documented in a study of blood T cell repertoires in COVID-19. Turning to the study itself: Acute and convalescent COVID-19 specimens originated in the United States, Italy and Spain. The analysed material was cDNA or gDNA that came from T cells, B-cell-depleted T cells, or PBMCs.

Per the study methods: Amplification with reference gene primers provided the estimates of nucleated cell counts. This table comes from immunoSEQ multiplex PCR, and its TCRdb copy is limited to in-frame clones, with some not included. Clone size and V and J calls were adopted from that table, with D and trimming inferred from the DNA. This table holds fewer than 150,000 clones, more than 75% found once. The germline CDR1 and CDR2 sequences are DFQATT and SNEGSKA (reference sequence). Between the trimmed V and J ends, which lost 3 bases and 8 bases, there was a span of 19 bases. This CDR3 spans 14 amino acids.

The specimen sequenced was peripheral blood. The V and J genes are TRBV20-1 and TRBJ1-2, with D perhaps matching TRBD1 (6 bases). The TCR originated in a woman in her fifties or sixties with acute or convalescent COVID-19. DNA for the CDR3: TGCAGTGCTAGTAGTACAGGGTTGGTGGGGGGCTACACCTTC. Protein sequence: CSASSTGLVGGYTF.